This record looks at one T cell receptor (beta chain) sequence and its context. These data belong to a study of T cell changes during pregnancy in multiple sclerosis. Libraries were prepared by immunoSEQ multiplex PCR; TCRdb keeps only in-frame clonotypes and omits some of them. The data show tens of thousands of clones, over 85% seen once. Sequenced here: peripheral blood, sampled in the first trimester of pregnancy. This receptor was identified in a female donor with multiple sclerosis, enrolled in a pregnancy study.

CDR3 residues: CASSQGLSFYNEQFF. DNA for the CDR3: TGTGCCAGCAGTCAGGGGCTGTCGTTCTACAATGAGCAGTTCTTC. V and J are TRBV27 and TRBJ2-1; TRBD1 is a possible D gene (6 bases). The CDR3 extends over 15 amino acids. The germline CDR1 and CDR2 sequences are MNHEY and SMNVEV (reference sequence). V lost 5 bases and J 3 bases, leaving 14 bases between the germline ends.